A single sample gave rise to the 14 T cell receptor beta chains below, sequenced in a study of monozygotic twins with inflammatory bowel disease. No DNA is given; TCRdb re-called the 5' RACE reads and lists each CDR3 protein once. The sample has roughly 320,000 distinct CDR3 sequences; the top ten hold more than 4.5%. The sample taken for sequencing was blood. The receptors derive from a human donor with ulcerative colitis or Crohn's disease, or a healthy co-twin of an affected twin (not recorded which).

The chain is built from TRBV4-2 and TRBJ2-1; TCRdb outputs TRBD2, but without DNA this stays unchecked. Germline V gene data show CDR1 as LGHNA and CDR2 as YNFKEQ. The CDR3 totals 15 residues. The chain's CDR3 is CASSQDRGEGNEQFF.

This sequence joins TRBV6-6 and TRBJ1-4. Germline CDR1 is MNHNY and CDR2 is SVGAGI (reference sequence). The CDR3 length is 14 residues. CDR3 protein: CASSYRPNAEKLFF.

V and J are TRBV30 and TRBJ1-5; TCRdb returns TRBD1, unconfirmable since there is no DNA. This CDR3 spans 15 amino acids. Germline V gives CDR1 GTSNPN, CDR2 SVGIG (reference sequence). This CDR3 is CAWSSPGQKNQPQHF.

CDR3 region: CASINRGSDTQYF. The chain recombines TRBV28 with TRBJ2-3; the TCRdb D gene call, TRBD1, has no DNA to confirm it. Germline V lookup: CDR1 MDHEN, CDR2 SYDVKM. The CDR3 length is 13 residues.

The V and J genes are TRBV19 and TRBJ1-3; TCRdb indicates TRBD1, and absent DNA this call remains unverified. The V gene's germline CDR1 is LNHDA and CDR2 SQIVND (reference sequence). This CDR3 spans 14 amino acids. The CDR3 spells CASTRGTPGNTIYF.

The chain links TRBV12-3 or TRBV12-4 to TRBJ2-5. This CDR3 region has 12 residues. The CDR3 sequence is CASGRQSETQYF.

This sequence joins TRBV28 and TRBJ1-5; TCRdb proposes TRBD1, but this gene call is untestable without DNA. Per germline, CDR1 MDHEN and CDR2 SYDVKM. The CDR3 sequence is 16 residues long. Here the CDR3 reads CASSPSGAGSNQPQHF.

The chain joins TRBV20-1 to TRBJ1-2. From germline, CDR1 is DFQATT and CDR2 SNEGSKA (reference sequence). This CDR3 region has 15 residues. The CDR3 sequence: CSARDSGPSNYGYTF.

The CDR3 sequence: CASSLGVGRTNEKLFF. The V and J genes are TRBV11-2 and TRBJ1-4. Germline assignment: CDR1 SGHAT and CDR2 FQNNGV. The CDR3 sequence is 16 residues long.

This sequence joins TRBV30 and TRBJ2-6. The germline CDR1 and CDR2 sequences are GTSNPN and SVGIG (reference sequence). The CDR3 covers 15 residues. The CDR3 is CAWSVRATGANVLTF.

The rearrangement uses TRBV5-1 and TRBJ1-5; checking the TCRdb D call of TRBD1 is not possible without DNA. Germline lookup yields CDR1 SGHRS and CDR2 YFSETQ. The CDR3 is 17 residues long. The CDR3 protein is CASSPGTGSGDNQPQHF. The whole variable domain, remainder taken from reference TRBV5-1 and TRBJ1-5, is KAGVTQTPRYLIKTRGQQVTLSCSPISGHRSVSWYQQTPGQGLQFLFEYFSETQRNKGNFPGRFSGRQFSNSRSEMNVSTLELGDSALYLCASSPGTGSGDNQPQHFGDGTRLSIL.

J is TRBJ2-1 and V is TRBV15; the TRBD1 assignment by TCRdb is unverifiable without DNA. From germline, CDR1 is LNHNV and CDR2 YYDKDF (reference sequence). The CDR3 has 12 amino acids. The CDR3 reads CATSRDRSGEFF.

This chain joins TRBV30 and TRBJ1-5. CDR3 length: 15 amino acids. Germline V CDR1 and CDR2: GTSNPN, SVGIG (reference sequence). The CDR3: CAWSVQGGSNQPQHF.

The CDR3 protein is CASSRSGVGQPQHF. The chain recombines TRBV5-1 with TRBJ1-5; no DNA is available, so the TRBD1 call from TCRdb remains unchecked. The V gene's germline CDR1 is SGHRS and CDR2 YFSETQ. The CDR3 runs to 14 residues.